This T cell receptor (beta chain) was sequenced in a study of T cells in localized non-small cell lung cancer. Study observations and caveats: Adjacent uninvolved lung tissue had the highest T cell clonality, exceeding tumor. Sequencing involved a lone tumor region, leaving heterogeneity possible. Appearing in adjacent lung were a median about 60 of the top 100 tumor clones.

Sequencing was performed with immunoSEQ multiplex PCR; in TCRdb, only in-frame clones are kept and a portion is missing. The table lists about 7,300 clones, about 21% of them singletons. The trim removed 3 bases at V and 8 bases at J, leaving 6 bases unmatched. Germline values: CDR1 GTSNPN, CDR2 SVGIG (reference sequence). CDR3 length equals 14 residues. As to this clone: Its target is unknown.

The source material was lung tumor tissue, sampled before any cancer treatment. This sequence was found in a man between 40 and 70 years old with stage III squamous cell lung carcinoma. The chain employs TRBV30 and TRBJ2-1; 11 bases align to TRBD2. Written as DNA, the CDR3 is TGTGCCTGGAGCCCGGGACTAGCGGACGATGAGCAGTTCTTC. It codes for CAWSPGLADDEQFF.